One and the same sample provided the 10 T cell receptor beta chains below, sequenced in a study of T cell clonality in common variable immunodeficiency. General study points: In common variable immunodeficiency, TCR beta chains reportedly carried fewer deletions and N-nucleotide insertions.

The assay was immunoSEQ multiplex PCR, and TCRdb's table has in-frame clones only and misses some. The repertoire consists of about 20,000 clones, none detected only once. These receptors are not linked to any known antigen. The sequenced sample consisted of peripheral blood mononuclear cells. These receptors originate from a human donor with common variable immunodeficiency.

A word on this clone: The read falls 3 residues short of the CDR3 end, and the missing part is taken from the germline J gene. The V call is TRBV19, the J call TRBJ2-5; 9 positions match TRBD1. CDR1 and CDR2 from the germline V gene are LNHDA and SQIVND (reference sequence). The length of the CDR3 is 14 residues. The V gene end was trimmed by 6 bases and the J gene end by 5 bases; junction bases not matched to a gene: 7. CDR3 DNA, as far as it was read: TGTGCCAGTAGGGGGACAGGGTTAGGCGAGACC. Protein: CASRGTGLGET. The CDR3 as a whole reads CASRGTGLGETQYF.

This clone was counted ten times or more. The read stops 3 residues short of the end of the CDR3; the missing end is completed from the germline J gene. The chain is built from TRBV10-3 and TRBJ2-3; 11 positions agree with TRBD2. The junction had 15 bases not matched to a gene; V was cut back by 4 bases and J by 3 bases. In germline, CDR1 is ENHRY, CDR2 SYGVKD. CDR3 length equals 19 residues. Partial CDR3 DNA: TGTGCCATCAGTGGTGGGGTCATAGCGGGGGGGGTTTCGACAGATACG. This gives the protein CAISGGVIAGGVSTDT. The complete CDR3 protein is CAISGGVIAGGVSTDTQYF.

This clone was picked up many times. The CDR3 protein is CASSPPGTTEAFF. The CDR3 DNA, read in part, is TGTGCCAGCTCACCCCCAGGGACAACTGAA. The V call is TRBV18, the J call TRBJ1-1, with D maybe TRBD1 (6 bases). The read ends 3 residues shy of where the CDR3 ends; the end is completed using the germline J gene. Trimming shortened V by 3 bases and J by 5 bases, and 10 bases separated the two germline ends. Looked up from germline, CDR1 is KGHSH and CDR2 is LQKENI. The CDR3 runs to 13 residues.

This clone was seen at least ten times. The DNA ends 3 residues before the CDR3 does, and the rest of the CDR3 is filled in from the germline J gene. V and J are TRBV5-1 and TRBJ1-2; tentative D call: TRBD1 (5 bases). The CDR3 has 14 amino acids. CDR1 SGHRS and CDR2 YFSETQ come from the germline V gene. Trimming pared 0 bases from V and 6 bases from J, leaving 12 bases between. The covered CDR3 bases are TGCGCCAGCAGCTTGGCCGTAGGGGTCGATGGC. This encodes CASSLAVGVDG. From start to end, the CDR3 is CASSLAVGVDGYTF.

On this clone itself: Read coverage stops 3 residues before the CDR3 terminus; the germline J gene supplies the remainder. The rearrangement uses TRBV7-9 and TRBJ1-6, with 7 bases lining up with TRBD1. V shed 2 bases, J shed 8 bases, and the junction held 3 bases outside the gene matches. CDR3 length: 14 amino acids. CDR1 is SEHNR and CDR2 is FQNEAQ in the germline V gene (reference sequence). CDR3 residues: CASSLKTGDSPLHF. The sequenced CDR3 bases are TGTGCCAGCAGCTTAAAAACAGGGGATTCACCC.

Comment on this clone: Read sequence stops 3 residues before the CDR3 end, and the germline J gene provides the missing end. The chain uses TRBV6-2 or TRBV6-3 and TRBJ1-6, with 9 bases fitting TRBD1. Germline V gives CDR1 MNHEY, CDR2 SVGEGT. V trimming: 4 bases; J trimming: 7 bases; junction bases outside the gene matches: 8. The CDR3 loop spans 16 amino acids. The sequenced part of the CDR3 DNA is TGTGCCAGCAGTTTCCGACAGGGGGTCTACAATTCACCC. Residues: CASSFRQGVYNSP. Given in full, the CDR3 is CASSFRQGVYNSPLHF.

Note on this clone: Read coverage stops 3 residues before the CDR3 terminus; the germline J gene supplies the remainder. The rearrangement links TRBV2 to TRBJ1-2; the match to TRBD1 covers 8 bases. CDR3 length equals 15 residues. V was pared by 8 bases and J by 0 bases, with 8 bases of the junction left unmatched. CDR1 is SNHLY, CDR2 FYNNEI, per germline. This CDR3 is CASRDRSSPNYGYTF. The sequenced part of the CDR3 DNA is TGTGCCAGCCGGGACAGGAGTTCCCCTAACTATGGC.

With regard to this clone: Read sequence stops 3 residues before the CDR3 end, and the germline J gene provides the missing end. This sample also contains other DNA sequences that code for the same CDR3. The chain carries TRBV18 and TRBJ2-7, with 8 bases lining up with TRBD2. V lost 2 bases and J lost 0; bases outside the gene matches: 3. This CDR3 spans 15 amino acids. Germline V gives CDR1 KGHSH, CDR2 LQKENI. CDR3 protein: CASSPGSGSSYEQYF. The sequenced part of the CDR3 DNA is TGTGCCAGCTCACCAGGGAGCGGGAGCTCCTACGAG.

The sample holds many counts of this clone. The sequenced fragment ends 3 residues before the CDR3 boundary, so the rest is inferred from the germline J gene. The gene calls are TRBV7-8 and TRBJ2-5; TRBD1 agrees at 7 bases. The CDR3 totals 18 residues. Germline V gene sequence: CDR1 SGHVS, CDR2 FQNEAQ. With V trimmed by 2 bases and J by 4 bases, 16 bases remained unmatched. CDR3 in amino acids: CASSLRSQGETVGETQYF. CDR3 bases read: TGTGCCAGCAGCTTACGAAGTCAGGGGGAAACGGTAGGAGAGACC. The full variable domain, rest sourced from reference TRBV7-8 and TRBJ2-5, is GAGVSQSPRYKVAKRGQDVALRCDPISGHVSLFWYQQALGQGPEFLTYFQNEAQLDKSGLPSDRFFAERPEGSVSTLKIQRTQQEDSAVYLCASSLRSQGETVGETQYFGPGTRLLVL.

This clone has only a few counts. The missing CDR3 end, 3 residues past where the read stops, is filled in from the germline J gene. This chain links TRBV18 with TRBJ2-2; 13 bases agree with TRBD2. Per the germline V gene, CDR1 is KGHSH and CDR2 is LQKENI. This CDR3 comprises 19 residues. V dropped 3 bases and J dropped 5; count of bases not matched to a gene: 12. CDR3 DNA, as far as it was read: TGTGCCAGCTCACCCCTACTAGCGGGGGGGGTAAGCGGTACCGGGGAG. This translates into CASSPLLAGGVSGTGE. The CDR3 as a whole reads CASSPLLAGGVSGTGELFF. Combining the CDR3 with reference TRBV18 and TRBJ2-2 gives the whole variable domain NAGVMQNPRHLVRRRGQEARLRCSPMKGHSHVYWYRQLPEEGLKFMVYLQKENIIDESGMPKERFSAEFPKEGPSILRIQQVVRGDSAAYFCASSPLLAGGVSGTGELFFGEGSRLTVL.